This T cell receptor beta chain was sequenced during a study of T cells in Graves' hyperthyroidism and ophthalmopathy. Study-wide background: Staff took peripheral blood when the initial diagnosis was made, before any treatment began.

Germline CDR1 reads SGHVS; CDR2 reads FQNEAQ. This CDR3 has 17 amino acids. V was pared by 4 bases and J by 2 bases, with 17 bases between. Not enrolled were patients with uncontrolled infection, other autoimmune disease, pregnancy or lactation. This clonotype was counted between two and nine times. Its antigen is not known. TCR beta CDR3 regions were amplified from RNA. In the first-round RT-PCR of the TCR CDR3, the HTBI primer set was used. In TCRdb, the multiplex PCR reads were re-called with MiXCR into one record per CDR3 protein. The sample has around 300,000 distinct CDR3 sequences, over 20% seen once; the top ten hold 64%. Findings of the study overall: Ophthalmopathy onset followed model prediction by a median approximately six months. Through a model of 13 V-J features, ophthalmopathy was separated from stable hyperthyroidism.

The receptor was isolated from a man aged 30 to 45 with Graves' ophthalmopathy. The sample taken for sequencing was blood. This sequence joins TRBV7-8 and TRBJ2-2; a weak D match, TRBD2 (5 bases). The CDR3 DNA reads TGTGCCAGCAGCTCTCGCGCGGGCGAAATCAACACCGGGGAGCTGTTTTTT. Residues: CASSSRAGEINTGELFF.